This record looks at one TCR beta chain sequence and its context. This sample is part of a study of technical replicates of blood from a few donors. The CDR3 is 16 residues long. CDR1 and CDR2 from the germline V gene are SGDLS and YYNGEE. The germline V and J ends were trimmed by 0 bases and 2 bases, with 13 bases remaining between them. Only in-frame clones appear in the TCRdb table, and some are missing; sequencing was by immunoSEQ multiplex PCR. The sample contains about 97,000 clones, 95% to 96% of which appear only once. The sequence derives from a human donor in good health. The rearrangement links TRBV9 to TRBJ2-3; possibly TRBD2 for D (5 bases). The sample consisted of T cells isolated from PBMCs. CDR3 bases: TGTGCCAGCAGCGTAGAAGTGTGGGAGAACACAGATACGCAGTATTTT. This codes for CASSVEVWENTDTQYF.